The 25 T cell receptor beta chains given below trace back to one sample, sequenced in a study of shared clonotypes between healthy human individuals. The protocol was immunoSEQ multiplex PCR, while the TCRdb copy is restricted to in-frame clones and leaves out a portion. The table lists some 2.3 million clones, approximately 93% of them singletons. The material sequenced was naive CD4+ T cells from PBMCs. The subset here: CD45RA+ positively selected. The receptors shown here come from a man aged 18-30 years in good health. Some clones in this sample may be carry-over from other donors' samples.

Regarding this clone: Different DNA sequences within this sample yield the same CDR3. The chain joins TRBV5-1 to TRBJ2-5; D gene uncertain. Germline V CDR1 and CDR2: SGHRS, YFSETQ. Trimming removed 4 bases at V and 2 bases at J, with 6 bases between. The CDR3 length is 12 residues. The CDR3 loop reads CASSVAQETQYF. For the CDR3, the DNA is TGCGCCAGCAGCGTAGCACAAGAGACCCAGTACTTC. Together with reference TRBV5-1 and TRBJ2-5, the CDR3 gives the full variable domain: KAGVTQTPRYLIKTRGQQVTLSCSPISGHRSVSWYQQTPGQGLQFLFEYFSETQRNKGNFPGRFSGRQFSNSRSEMNVSTLELGDSALYLCASSVAQETQYFGPGTRLLVL.

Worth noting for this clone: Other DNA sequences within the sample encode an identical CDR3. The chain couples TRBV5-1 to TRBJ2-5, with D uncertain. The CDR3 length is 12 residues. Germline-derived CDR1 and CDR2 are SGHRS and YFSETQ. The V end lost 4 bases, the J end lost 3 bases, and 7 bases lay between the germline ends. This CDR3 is CASSLTEETQYF. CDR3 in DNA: TGCGCCAGCAGCCTGACCGAAGAGACCCAGTACTTC. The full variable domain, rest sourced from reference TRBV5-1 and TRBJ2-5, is KAGVTQTPRYLIKTRGQQVTLSCSPISGHRSVSWYQQTPGQGLQFLFEYFSETQRNKGNFPGRFSGRQFSNSRSEMNVSTLELGDSALYLCASSLTEETQYFGPGTRLLVL.

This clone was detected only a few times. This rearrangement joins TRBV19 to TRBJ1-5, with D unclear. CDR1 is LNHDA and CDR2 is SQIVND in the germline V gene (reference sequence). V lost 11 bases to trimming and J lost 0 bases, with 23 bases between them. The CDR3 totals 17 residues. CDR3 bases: TGTGCCTCCAACCTATTACGGACCATGAATAGCAATCAGCCCCAGCATTTT. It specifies CASNLLRTMNSNQPQHF.

CDR3 sequence: CASSSGPHLNEQYF. The CDR3 coding sequence is TGTGCCAGCAGCTCTGGACCTCATTTAAACGAGCAGTACTTC. The chain couples TRBV7-3 to TRBJ2-7; D unresolved. Germline CDR1 and CDR2: SGHTA and FQGTGA. V gave up 4 bases and J gave up 5 bases, with 15 bases separating them. The CDR3 runs 14 residues.

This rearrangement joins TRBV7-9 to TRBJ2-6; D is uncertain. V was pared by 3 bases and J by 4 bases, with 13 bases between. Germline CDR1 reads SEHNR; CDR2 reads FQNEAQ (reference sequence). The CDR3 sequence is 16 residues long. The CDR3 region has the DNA TGTGCCAGCAGCTTTGATTTCCTTAGAGGGGCCAACGTCCTGACTTTC. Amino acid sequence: CASSFDFLRGANVLTF.

Here the CDR3 DNA reads TGTGCCAGCAGGCCCTCAGGATTGGATGAGCAGTTCTTC. It specifies CASRPSGLDEQFF. The V call is TRBV6-5, the J call TRBJ2-1; D not resolved. There are 13 residues in the CDR3. Germline assignment: CDR1 MNHEY and CDR2 SVGAGI. The germline V and J ends were trimmed by 6 bases and 8 bases, with 14 bases remaining between them.

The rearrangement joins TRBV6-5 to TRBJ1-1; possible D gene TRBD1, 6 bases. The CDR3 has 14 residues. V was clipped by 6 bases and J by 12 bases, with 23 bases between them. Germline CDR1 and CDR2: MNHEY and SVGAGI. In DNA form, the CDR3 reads TGTGCCAGCAGCTCAACACAGGGACGGGGGAGATCTTTCTTT. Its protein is CASSSTQGRGRSFF.

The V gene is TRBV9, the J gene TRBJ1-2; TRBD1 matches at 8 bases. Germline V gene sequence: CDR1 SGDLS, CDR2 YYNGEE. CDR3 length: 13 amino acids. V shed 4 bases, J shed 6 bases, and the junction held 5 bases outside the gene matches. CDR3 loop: CASSRTGRNGYTF. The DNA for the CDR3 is TGTGCCAGCAGCCGGACAGGGAGGAATGGCTACACCTTC.

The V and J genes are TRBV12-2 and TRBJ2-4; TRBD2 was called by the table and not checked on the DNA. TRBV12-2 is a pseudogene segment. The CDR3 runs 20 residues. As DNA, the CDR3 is TGTGCAAGTCGCTCACGCTCGGCTAGCGGGAGTTGGTTCGGCAAAAACATTCAGTACTTC. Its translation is CASRSRSASGSWFGKNIQYF.

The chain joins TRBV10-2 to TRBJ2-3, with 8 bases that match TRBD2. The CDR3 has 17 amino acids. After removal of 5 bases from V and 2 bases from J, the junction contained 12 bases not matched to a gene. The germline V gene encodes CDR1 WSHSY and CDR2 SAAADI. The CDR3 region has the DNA TGCGCCAGCAGTTACGCGTTCGAGCGGGAGCACACAGATACGCAGTATTTT. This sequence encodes CASSYAFEREHTDTQYF.

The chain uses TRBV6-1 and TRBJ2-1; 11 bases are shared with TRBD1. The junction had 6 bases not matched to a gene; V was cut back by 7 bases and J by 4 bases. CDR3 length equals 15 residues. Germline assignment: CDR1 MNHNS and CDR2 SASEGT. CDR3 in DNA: TGTGCCAGCAAGCGGACAGGGGGCCGTTACAATGAGCAGTTCTTC. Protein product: CASKRTGGRYNEQFF.

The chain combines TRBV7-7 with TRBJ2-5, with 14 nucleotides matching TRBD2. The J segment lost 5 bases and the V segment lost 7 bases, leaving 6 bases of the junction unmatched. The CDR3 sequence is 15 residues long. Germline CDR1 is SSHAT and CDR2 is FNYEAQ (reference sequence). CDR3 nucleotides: TGTGCCAGCACCAAGGGACTAGCGGGAGTCGAGACCCAGTACTTC. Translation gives CASTKGLAGVETQYF. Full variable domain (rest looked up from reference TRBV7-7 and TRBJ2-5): GAGVSQSPRYKVTKRGQDVTLRCDPISSHATLYWYQQALGQGPEFLTYFNYEAQPDKSGLPSDRFSAERPEGSISTLTIQRTEQRDSAMYRCASTKGLAGVETQYFGPGTRLLVL.

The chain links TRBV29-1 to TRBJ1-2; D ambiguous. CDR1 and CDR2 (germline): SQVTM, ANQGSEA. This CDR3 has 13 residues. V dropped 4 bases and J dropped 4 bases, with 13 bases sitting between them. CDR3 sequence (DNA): TGCAGCGTTGGACAAATCCACTCCTATGGCTACACCTTC. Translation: CSVGQIHSYGYTF.

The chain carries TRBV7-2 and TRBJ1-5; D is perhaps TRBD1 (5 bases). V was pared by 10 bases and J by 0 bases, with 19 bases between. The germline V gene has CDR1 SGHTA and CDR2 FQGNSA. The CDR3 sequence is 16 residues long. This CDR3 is CAIQPLQGDSNQPQHF. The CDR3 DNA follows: TGTGCCATCCAACCTCTCCAGGGAGATAGCAATCAGCCCCAGCATTTT. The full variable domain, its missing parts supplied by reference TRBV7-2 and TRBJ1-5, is GAGVSQSPSNKVTEKGKDVELRCDPISGHTALYWYRQSLGQGLEFLIYFQGNSAPDKSGLPSDRFSAERTGGSVSTLTIQRTQQEDSAVYLCAIQPLQGDSNQPQHFGDGTRLSIL.

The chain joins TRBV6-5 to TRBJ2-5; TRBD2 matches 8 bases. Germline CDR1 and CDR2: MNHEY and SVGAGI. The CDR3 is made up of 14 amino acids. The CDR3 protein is CAGGRPTAGETQYF. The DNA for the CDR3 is TGTGCAGGCGGGAGGCCCACCGCGGGGGAGACCCAGTACTTC.

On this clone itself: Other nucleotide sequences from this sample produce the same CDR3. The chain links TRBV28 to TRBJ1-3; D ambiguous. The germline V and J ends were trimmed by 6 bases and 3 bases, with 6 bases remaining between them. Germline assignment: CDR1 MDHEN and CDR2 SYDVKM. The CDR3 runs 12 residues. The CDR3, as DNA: TGTGCCAGCAGATTGAGTGGAAACACCATATATTTT. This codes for CASRLSGNTIYF. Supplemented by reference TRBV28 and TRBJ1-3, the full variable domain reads DVKVTQSSRYLVKRTGEKVFLECVQDMDHENMFWYRQDPGLGLRLIYFSYDVKMKEKGDIPEGYSVSREKKERFSLILESASTNQTSMYLCASRLSGNTIYFGEGSWLTVV.

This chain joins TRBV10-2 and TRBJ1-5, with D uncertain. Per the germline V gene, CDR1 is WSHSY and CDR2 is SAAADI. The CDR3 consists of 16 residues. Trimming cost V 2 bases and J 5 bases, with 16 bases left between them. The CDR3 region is CASSEGIGDLHQPQHF. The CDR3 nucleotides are TGCGCCAGCAGTGAGGGGATCGGAGACCTACATCAGCCCCAGCATTTT.

The CDR3 reads CATQVGGGYNEQFF. Here the CDR3 DNA reads TGTGCCACCCAAGTAGGCGGGGGCTACAATGAGCAGTTCTTC. The J gene is TRBJ2-1, the V gene TRBV15, with TRBD2 matching 7 bases. Germline values: CDR1 LNHNV, CDR2 YYDKDF (reference sequence). With 8 bases clipped from V and 3 bases from J, the junction kept 7 bases outside the gene matches. This CDR3 has 14 amino acids.

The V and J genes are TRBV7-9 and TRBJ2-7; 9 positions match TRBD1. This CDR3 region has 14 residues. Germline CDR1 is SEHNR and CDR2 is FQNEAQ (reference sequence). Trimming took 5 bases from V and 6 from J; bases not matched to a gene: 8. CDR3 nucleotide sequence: TGTGCCAGCAGCCTGACAGGGGGGAGCCTCGAGCAGTACTTC. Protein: CASSLTGGSLEQYF.

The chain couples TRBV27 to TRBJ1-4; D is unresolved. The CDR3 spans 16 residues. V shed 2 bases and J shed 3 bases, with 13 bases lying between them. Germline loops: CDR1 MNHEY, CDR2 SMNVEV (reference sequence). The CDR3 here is CASSLKRGPPNEKLFF. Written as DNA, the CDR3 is TGTGCCAGCAGTTTAAAGCGCGGACCTCCTAATGAAAAACTGTTTTTT.

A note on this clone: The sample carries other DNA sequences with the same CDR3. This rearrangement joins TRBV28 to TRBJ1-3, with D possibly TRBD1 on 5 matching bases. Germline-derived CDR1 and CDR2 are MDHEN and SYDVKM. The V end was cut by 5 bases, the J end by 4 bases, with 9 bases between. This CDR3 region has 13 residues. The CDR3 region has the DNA TGTGCCAGCAGTCCGGGACCCGGAAACACCATATATTTT. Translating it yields CASSPGPGNTIYF.

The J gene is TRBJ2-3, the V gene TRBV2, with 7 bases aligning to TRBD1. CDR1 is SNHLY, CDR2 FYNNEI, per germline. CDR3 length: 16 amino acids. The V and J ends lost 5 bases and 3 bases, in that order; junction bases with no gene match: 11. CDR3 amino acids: CASSPDQGRGTDTQYF. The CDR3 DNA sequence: TGTGCCAGCAGTCCGGACCAGGGCAGGGGGACAGATACGCAGTATTTT. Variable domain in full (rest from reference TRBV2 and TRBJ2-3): EPEVTQTPSHQVTQMGQEVILRCVPISNHLYFYWYRQILGQKVEFLVSFYNNEISEKSEIFDDQFSVERPDGSNFTLKIRSTKLEDSAMYFCASSPDQGRGTDTQYFGPGTRLTVL.

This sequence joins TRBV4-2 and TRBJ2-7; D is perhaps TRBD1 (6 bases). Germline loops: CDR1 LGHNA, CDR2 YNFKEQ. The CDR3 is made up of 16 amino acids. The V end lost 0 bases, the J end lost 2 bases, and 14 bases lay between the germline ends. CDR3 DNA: TGTGCCAGCAGCCAAGATGGTCTCGGGACAACCTACGAGCAGTACTTC. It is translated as CASSQDGLGTTYEQYF.

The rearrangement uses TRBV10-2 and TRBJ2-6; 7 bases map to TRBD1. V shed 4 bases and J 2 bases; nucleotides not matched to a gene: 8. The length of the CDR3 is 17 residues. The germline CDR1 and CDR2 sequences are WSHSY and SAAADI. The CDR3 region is CASSGDRLAPGANVLTF. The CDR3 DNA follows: TGCGCCAGCAGTGGGGACAGATTGGCCCCTGGGGCCAACGTCCTGACTTTC.

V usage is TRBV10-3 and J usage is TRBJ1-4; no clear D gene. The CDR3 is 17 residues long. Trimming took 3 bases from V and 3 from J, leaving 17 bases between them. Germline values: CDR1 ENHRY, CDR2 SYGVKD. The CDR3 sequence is CAISDPSKPPANEKLFF. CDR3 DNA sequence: TGTGCCATCAGTGATCCCTCTAAACCGCCGGCTAATGAAAAACTGTTTTTT.